Presented here are 18 T cell receptor beta chains from one specimen sequenced in a study of post-analysis software for immune sequencing data. Findings of the study overall: Five TRBV segments, including TRBV5-6, TRBV5-1 and TRBV20-1, were more frequent in patients than controls.

Libraries were made from TCR beta cDNA, and they carried unique molecular identifiers. In TCRdb, the PCR reads were re-called with MiXCR into one record per CDR3 protein. The repertoire consists of 400,000 to 500,000 distinct CDR3 sequences, with less than 40% occurring once and the leading ten covering 7.6%. Their specific antigens are unknown. Input material: blood. These receptors all stem from a girl aged 2 to 10 with multiple sclerosis.

This clonotype was counted only a few times. The CDR3: CASSSGAYNEQFF. CDR3 bases: TGCGCCAGCAGCTCCGGGGCTTACAATGAGCAGTTCTTC. The chain is built from TRBV5-1 and TRBJ2-1; D assignment may be TRBD1 or TRBD2 (5 bases each). This CDR3 comprises 13 residues. V lost 3 bases, J lost 4 bases, and 8 bases lay in between. Germline CDR1 and CDR2: SGHRS and YFSETQ.

This clonotype was recorded a few times. V usage is TRBV14 and J usage is TRBJ2-1, with 13 nucleotides matching TRBD2. Trimming removed 4 bases from V and 8 bases from J; junction bases left unmatched: 2. Germline V CDR1 and CDR2: SGHDN, FVKESK. This CDR3 contains 14 residues. The CDR3 region has the DNA TGTGCCAGCAGCCGAGGACTAGCGGGAGATGAGCAGTTCTTC. Translation gives CASSRGLAGDEQFF.

This clonotype appeared a single time. The CDR3 loop reads CASSLVVKSTDTQYF. DNA for the CDR3: TGCGCCAGCAGCCTGGTTGTGAAGAGCACAGATACGCAGTATTTT. The V call is TRBV5-1, the J call TRBJ2-3, with D uncertain. The ends were cut back, 4 bases at V and 0 bases at J, with 12 bases in the middle. The CDR3 totals 15 residues. In germline, CDR1 is SGHRS, CDR2 YFSETQ.

This clonotype was counted a single time. This sequence joins TRBV12-3 or TRBV12-4 and TRBJ1-1; D not resolved. V was clipped by 7 bases and J by 3 bases, with 6 bases between them. The CDR3 covers 11 residues. The CDR3 loop reads CASNGHTEAFF. The CDR3 DNA follows: TGTGCCAGCAATGGGCACACTGAAGCTTTCTTT.

Ten or more counts support this clonotype. This chain uses TRBV27 with TRBJ2-7; 8 bases map to TRBD1. This CDR3 spans 12 amino acids. The V segment lost 2 bases and the J segment 6 bases; nucleotides outside the gene matches: 0. The germline V gene encodes CDR1 MNHEY and CDR2 SMNVEV (reference sequence). The CDR3 coding sequence is TGTGCCAGCAGTTTACAGGGGGCCGAGCAGTACTTC. Residues: CASSLQGAEQYF.

This clonotype was recorded a few times. This chain links TRBV6-5 with TRBJ2-3; perhaps TRBD2 as D (5 bases). Looked up from germline, CDR1 is MNHEY and CDR2 is SVGAGI. The CDR3 sequence is 14 residues long. V lost 8 bases to trimming and J lost 1 base, with 13 bases between them. The CDR3 nucleotides read TGTGCCAGCGCGTCGCGGGTCGGCACAGATACGCAGTATTTT. As protein: CASASRVGTDTQYF.

The V and J genes are TRBV5-1 and TRBJ2-3, with D perhaps being TRBD1 or TRBD2 (6 bases each). The CDR3 runs to 16 residues. The V end was cut by 2 bases, the J end by 2 bases, with 15 bases between. Germline CDR1 and CDR2: SGHRS and YFSETQ. The CDR3 nucleotides read TGCGCCAGCAGCTTTTTTACGGGGGCGTTCACAGATACGCAGTATTTT. This encodes CASSFFTGAFTDTQYF.

This clonotype came up a few times. This chain connects TRBV12-3 or TRBV12-4 to TRBJ2-3; perhaps D is TRBD1 or TRBD2 (5 bases each). V lost 3 bases to trimming and J lost 7 bases, with 14 bases between them. The CDR3 runs 14 residues. CDR3 sequence: CASSFFYRRYTQYF. The CDR3 nucleotides are TGTGCCAGCAGTTTTTTCTACAGGAGGTATACGCAGTATTTT.

The chain combines TRBV12-3 or TRBV12-4 with TRBJ2-7; tentatively, D is TRBD2 (5 bases). Trimming took off 5 bases at V and 6 bases at J, with 11 bases between the two ends. The CDR3 has 12 amino acids. The CDR3 is CASSPQRSEQYF. The CDR3 region has the DNA TGTGCCAGCAGTCCTCAGCGGTCCGAGCAGTACTTC.

DNA for the CDR3: TGTGCCAGCAGTTTAGCTGGCCAGGGGGCGGTCTACGAGCAGTACTTC. Encoded protein: CASSLAGQGAVYEQYF. The chain couples TRBV12-3 or TRBV12-4 to TRBJ2-7; 8 bases match TRBD1. V gave up 0 bases and J gave up 3 bases; unmatched junction bases: 7. There are 16 residues in the CDR3.

This clonotype has just a few counts. CDR3 coding DNA: TGTGCCAGTCACGGGGCGGACAACTCTAACTATGGCTACACCTTC. It codes for CASHGADNSNYGYTF. This rearrangement joins TRBV28 to TRBJ1-2, with TRBD1 as a possible D gene (5 bases). From germline, CDR1 is MDHEN and CDR2 SYDVKM. V was pared by 9 bases and J by 0 bases, with 17 bases between. CDR3 length: 15 amino acids.

This clonotype was seen repeatedly, ten times or more. The V gene is TRBV18, the J gene TRBJ2-7; no clear D gene. There are 13 residues in the CDR3. Germline V gene sequence: CDR1 KGHSH, CDR2 LQKENI. Trimming stripped 8 bases from V and 1 base from J, with 12 bases between. The CDR3 loop reads CASSPPGSYEQYF. The CDR3 nucleotides are TGTGCCAGCAGTCCTCCCGGTTCCTACGAGCAGTACTTC.

This clonotype was picked up a small number of times. The chain uses TRBV5-1 and TRBJ2-5; no clear D. Trimming left V 4 bases short and J 1 base short, with 17 bases between. CDR1 is SGHRS, CDR2 YFSETQ, per germline. The CDR3 spans 16 residues. The CDR3 coding sequence is TGCGCCAGCAGCCCGTACCCGGGCCACCCCCAAGAGACCCAGTACTTC. This translates into CASSPYPGHPQETQYF.

The table lists this clonotype with a few counts. This chain connects TRBV7-9 to TRBJ2-1; 8 nucleotides agree with TRBD2. After removal of 5 bases from V and 8 bases from J, the junction contained 23 bases not matched to a gene. The CDR3 spans 19 residues. Germline CDR1 SEHNR, CDR2 FQNEAQ (reference sequence). The CDR3 sequence is CASSRPQVSERERPYEQFF. DNA for the CDR3: TGTGCCAGCAGCCGCCCGCAGGTCTCTGAGCGGGAGAGGCCCTATGAGCAGTTCTTC.

The sample holds a few counts of this clonotype. The genes are TRBV7-6 and TRBJ1-4; the D gene is possibly TRBD1 (6 bases). Germline CDR1 is SGHVS and CDR2 is FNYEAQ. The CDR3 covers 19 residues. V was trimmed by 1 base and J by 0 bases, leaving 18 bases between them. The CDR3 region has the DNA TGTGCCAGCAGCTTAGTAAGGAGGGGGGGCCCTGCAACTAATGAAAAACTGTTTTTT. The encoded protein is CASSLVRRGGPATNEKLFF. Complete variable domain (other parts from reference TRBV7-6 and TRBJ1-4): GAGVSQSPRYKVTKRGQDVALRCDPISGHVSLYWYRQALGQGPEFLTYFNYEAQQDKSGLPNDRFSAERPEGSISTLTIQRTEQRDSAMYRCASSLVRRGGPATNEKLFFGSGTQLSVL.

The rearrangement links TRBV7-2 to TRBJ1-1; 8 nucleotides agree with TRBD1. The ends lost 5 bases at V and 5 bases at J; junction bases unmatched: 13. This CDR3 is built from 16 residues. Per the germline V gene, CDR1 is SGHTA and CDR2 is FQGNSA. CDR3 residues: CASSLSPNTGGTEAFF. In DNA, the CDR3 is TGTGCCAGCAGCCTAAGCCCCAATACAGGGGGGACTGAAGCTTTCTTT. Full variable domain (rest looked up from reference TRBV7-2 and TRBJ1-1): GAGVSQSPSNKVTEKGKDVELRCDPISGHTALYWYRQSLGQGLEFLIYFQGNSAPDKSGLPSDRFSAERTGGSVSTLTIQRTQQEDSAVYLCASSLSPNTGGTEAFFGQGTRLTVV.

The rearrangement joins TRBV27 to TRBJ1-1; D is uncertain. This CDR3 spans 15 amino acids. V dropped 5 bases and J dropped 2 bases, with 15 bases sitting between them. Germline lookup yields CDR1 MNHEY and CDR2 SMNVEV (reference sequence). The CDR3 DNA is TGTGCCAGCAGTATTATTCCGGGGAGCAACACTGAAGCTTTCTTT. Translated: CASSIIPGSNTEAFF.

The V call is TRBV28, the J call TRBJ1-4, with a tentative D call TRBD1 (5 bases). Germline V gene sequence: CDR1 MDHEN, CDR2 SYDVKM. This CDR3 has 13 residues. The germline V and J ends were trimmed by 2 bases and 8 bases, with 9 bases remaining between them. In DNA, the CDR3 is TGTGCCAGCAGTTTACAAGGGGACGAAAAACTGTTTTTT. Translated: CASSLQGDEKLFF.